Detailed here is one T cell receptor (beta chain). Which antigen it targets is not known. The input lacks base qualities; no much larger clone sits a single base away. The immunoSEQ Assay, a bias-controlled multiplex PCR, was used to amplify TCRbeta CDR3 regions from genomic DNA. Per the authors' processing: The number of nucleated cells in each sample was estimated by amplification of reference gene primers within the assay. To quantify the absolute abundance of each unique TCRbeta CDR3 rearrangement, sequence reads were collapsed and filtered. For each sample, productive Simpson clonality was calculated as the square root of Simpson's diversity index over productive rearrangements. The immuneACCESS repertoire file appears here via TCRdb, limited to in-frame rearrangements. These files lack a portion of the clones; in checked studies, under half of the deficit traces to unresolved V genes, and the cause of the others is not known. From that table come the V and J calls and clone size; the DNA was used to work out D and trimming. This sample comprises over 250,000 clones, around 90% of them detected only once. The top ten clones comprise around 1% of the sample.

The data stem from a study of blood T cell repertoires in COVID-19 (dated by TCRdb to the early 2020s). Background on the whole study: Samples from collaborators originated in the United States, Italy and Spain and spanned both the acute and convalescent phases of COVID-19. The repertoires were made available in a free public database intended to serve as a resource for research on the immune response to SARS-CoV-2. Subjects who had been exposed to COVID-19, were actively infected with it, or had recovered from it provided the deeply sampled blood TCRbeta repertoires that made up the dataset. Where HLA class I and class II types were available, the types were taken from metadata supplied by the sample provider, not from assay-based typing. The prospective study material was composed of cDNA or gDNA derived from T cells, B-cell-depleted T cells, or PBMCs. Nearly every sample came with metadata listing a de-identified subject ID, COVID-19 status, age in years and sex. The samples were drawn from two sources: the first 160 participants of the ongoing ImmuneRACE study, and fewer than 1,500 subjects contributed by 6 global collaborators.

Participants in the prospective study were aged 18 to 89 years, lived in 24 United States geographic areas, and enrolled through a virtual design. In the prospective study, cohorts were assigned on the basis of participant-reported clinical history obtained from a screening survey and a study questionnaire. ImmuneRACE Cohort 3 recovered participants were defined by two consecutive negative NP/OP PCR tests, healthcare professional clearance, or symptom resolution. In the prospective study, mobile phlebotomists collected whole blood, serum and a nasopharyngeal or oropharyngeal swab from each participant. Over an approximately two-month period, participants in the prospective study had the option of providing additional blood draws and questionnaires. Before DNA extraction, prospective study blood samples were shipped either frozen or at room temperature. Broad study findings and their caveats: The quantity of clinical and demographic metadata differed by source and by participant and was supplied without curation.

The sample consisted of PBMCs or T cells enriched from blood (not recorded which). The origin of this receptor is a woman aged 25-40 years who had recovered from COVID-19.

The CDR3: CASSEAGFRSTGELFF. The nucleotide sequence is TGTGCCAGCAGTGAAGCGGGCTTTCGGTCCACCGGGGAGCTGTTTTTT. The chain was built from TRBV6-4 and TRBJ2-2; the D segment could be TRBD2, given 6 matching bases. The CDR3 sequence holds 16 residues, the cysteine and phenylalanine included. Left in the record is the CDR3 DNA by itself, 48 bases read in frame from the first base. CDR1 MRHNA and CDR2 SNTAGT are derived from the germline V gene. V loses 3 bases, J loses 4 bases, and the germline ends lie 15 bases apart.